A selection of T cell receptor beta chains follows, all from one sample in a study of cytomegalovirus exposure and HLA in healthy donors. This table comes from immunoSEQ multiplex PCR, and its TCRdb copy is limited to in-frame clones, with some not included. Of under 150,000 clones in the sample, around 78% were seen once. Source material: PBMCs. Receptors were obtained from a man aged 35 to 55 in good health and CMV-seropositive. Each CDR3 is given with its conserved first and last residue. A D gene is named only where the DNA matches it firmly. Where a row states a size, it is once, few, many or the class of an expanded clone; other rows omit it.

J: TRBJ2-1
V: TRBV9
D: TRBD1
size: -
CDR3: CASSTGQGLYNEQFF
DNA: TGTGCCAGCAGCACAGGACAGGGGCTCTACAATGAGCAGTTCTTC

J: TRBJ2-7
V: TRBV7-2
D: -
size: -
CDR3: CASSRTGLNYEQYF
DNA: TGTGCCAGCAGCCGAACGGGACTCAACTACGAGCAGTACTTC

J: TRBJ2-1
V: TRBV10-2
D: TRBD2
size: -
CDR3: CASSERTSGSRVNEQFF
DNA: TGCGCCAGCAGTGAGAGGACTAGCGGGAGCCGCGTCAATGAGCAGTTCTTC

J: TRBJ2-7
V: TRBV28
D: -
size: -
CDR3: CASSLYRVSTYEQYF
DNA: TGTGCCAGCAGCCTCTACAGGGTTTCGACCTACGAGCAGTACTTC

J: TRBJ2-5
V: TRBV5-1
D: TRBD2
size: -
CDR3: CASSLALAGAPGETQYF
DNA: TGCGCCAGCAGCTTGGCACTAGCGGGAGCTCCGGGAGAGACCCAGTACTTC

J: TRBJ2-7
V: TRBV6-5
D: TRBD1
size: -
CDR3: CASSYSGTGTYEQYF
DNA: TGTGCCAGCAGTTACTCTGGGACAGGGACCTACGAGCAGTACTTC

J: TRBJ2-3
V: TRBV6-6
D: TRBD1
size: -
CDR3: CASSPDRARTDTQYF
DNA: TGTGCCAGCAGCCCCGACAGGGCCAGGACAGATACGCAGTATTTT

J: TRBJ1-2
V: TRBV28
D: TRBD1
size: -
CDR3: CASSPDRAGYGYTF
DNA: TGTGCCAGCAGTCCAGACAGGGCTGGCTATGGCTACACCTTC

J: TRBJ1-1
V: TRBV30
D: TRBD1
size: -
CDR3: CAWSPDRGRTEAFF
DNA: TGTGCCTGGAGCCCTGACAGGGGGCGAACTGAAGCTTTCTTT

J: TRBJ1-5
V: TRBV30
D: -
size: -
CDR3: CAWSGSGPQHF
DNA: TGTGCCTGGAGCGGTTCTGGGCCCCAGCATTTT

J: TRBJ2-1
V: TRBV7-9
D: -
size: -
CDR3: CASSAPRGNEQFF
DNA: TGTGCCAGCAGCGCCCCTCGGGGGAATGAGCAGTTCTTC

J: TRBJ1-6
V: TRBV27
D: TRBD1
size: -
CDR3: CASSQGASPLHF
DNA: TGTGCCAGCTCACAGGGGGCTTCACCCCTCCACTTT

J: TRBJ2-7
V: TRBV4-1
D: TRBD1
size: -
CDR3: CASSQAGTVPEQYF
DNA: TGCGCCAGCAGCCAGGCCGGGACAGTCCCCGAGCAGTACTTC

J: TRBJ2-4
V: TRBV19
D: -
size: few
CDR3: CASSTHLGNIQYF
DNA: TGTGCCAGTTCGACACACCTGGGAAACATTCAGTACTTC

J: TRBJ1-1
V: TRBV5-4
D: -
size: -
CDR3: CASSPGPGNGEAFF
DNA: TGTGCCAGCAGCCCCGGGCCGGGGAACGGTGAAGCTTTCTTT

J: TRBJ2-7
V: TRBV4-3
D: TRBD1
size: -
CDR3: CASSLREGDRGFYEQYF
DNA: TGCGCCAGCAGCTTGAGAGAGGGGGACAGGGGGTTCTACGAGCAGTACTTC

J: TRBJ2-5
V: TRBV7-2
D: TRBD2
size: -
CDR3: CASSLGSGRVETQYF
DNA: TGTGCCAGCAGCTTAGGTAGCGGGAGGGTAGAGACCCAGTACTTC

J: TRBJ2-4
V: TRBV7-2
D: -
size: -
CDR3: CASSLASGLDIQYF
DNA: TGTGCCAGCAGCTTAGCGAGCGGGCTAGACATTCAGTACTTC

J: TRBJ2-2
V: TRBV4-1
D: TRBD2
size: -
CDR3: CASSPETGGPDWLAGELFF
DNA: TGCGCCAGCAGCCCAGAAACGGGAGGGCCGGATTGGTTGGCCGGGGAGCTGTTTTTT

J: TRBJ2-4
V: TRBV6-1
D: TRBD1
size: -
CDR3: CASSTGTGRAIQYF
DNA: TGTGCCAGCAGTACCGGGACAGGGCGCGCCATTCAGTACTTC

J: TRBJ2-3
V: TRBV27
D: -
size: -
CDR3: CASTWAGGDTDTQYF
DNA: TGTGCCAGCACTTGGGCAGGAGGCGACACAGATACGCAGTATTTT

J: TRBJ2-1
V: TRBV11-3
D: -
size: -
CDR3: CASSLGQGSNNEQFF
DNA: TGTGCCAGCAGCTTAGGCCAGGGGTCGAACAATGAGCAGTTCTTC

J: TRBJ1-6
V: TRBV27
D: -
size: -
CDR3: CATKSDGSLNSPLHF
DNA: TGTGCCACCAAAAGCGACGGTTCACTTAATTCACCCCTCCACTTT

J: TRBJ1-1
V: TRBV6-1
D: -
size: -
CDR3: CASVMNTEAFF
DNA: TGTGCCAGCGTCATGAACACTGAAGCTTTCTTT

J: TRBJ1-1
V: TRBV4-1
D: -
size: few
CDR3: CASSQDEGDGTEAFF
DNA: TGCGCCAGCAGCCAAGATGAAGGGGATGGAACTGAAGCTTTCTTT

J: TRBJ1-4
V: TRBV18
D: -
size: -
CDR3: CASSPRQSTNEKLFF
DNA: TGTGCCAGCTCACCTCGACAGTCAACTAATGAAAAACTGTTTTTT

J: TRBJ1-2
V: TRBV9
D: TRBD1
size: -
CDR3: CASSVGTGDYGYTF
DNA: TGTGCCAGCAGCGTAGGCACAGGGGATTATGGCTACACCTTC

J: TRBJ2-7
V: TRBV6-4
D: -
size: -
CDR3: CASSDPQGQYF
DNA: TGTGCCAGCAGTGATCCCCAGGGGCAGTACTTC

J: TRBJ2-3
V: TRBV30
D: TRBD2
size: -
CDR3: CAWSFGRTSGSTDTQYF
DNA: TGTGCCTGGAGTTTTGGCAGGACTAGCGGCAGCACAGATACGCAGTATTTT

J: TRBJ2-7
V: TRBV6-5
D: -
size: -
CDR3: CASIMGTWPHEQYF
DNA: TGTGCCAGCATCATGGGGACTTGGCCCCACGAGCAGTACTTC

J: TRBJ2-7
V: TRBV30
D: -
size: -
CDR3: CAWRLESPYEQYF
DNA: TGTGCCTGGAGACTAGAAAGTCCCTACGAGCAGTACTTC

J: TRBJ2-7
V: TRBV5-1
D: -
size: -
CDR3: CASSLGAYEQYF
DNA: TGCGCCAGCAGCCTGGGAGCCTACGAGCAGTACTTC

J: TRBJ1-1
V: TRBV7-8
D: TRBD1
size: -
CDR3: CASSLMTGGGFTEAFF
DNA: TGTGCCAGCAGCTTAATGACAGGGGGGGGATTCACTGAAGCTTTCTTT

J: TRBJ2-1
V: TRBV27
D: -
size: -
CDR3: CASRGAGDNEQFF
DNA: TGTGCCAGCCGGGGGGCGGGTGACAATGAGCAGTTCTTC

J: TRBJ2-5
V: TRBV9
D: -
size: -
CDR3: CASSFDHRFLETQYF
DNA: TGTGCCAGCAGCTTCGACCACAGGTTCCTCGAGACCCAGTACTTC

J: TRBJ1-1
V: TRBV28
D: -
size: -
CDR3: CASSLSRGRVNTEAFF
DNA: TGTGCCAGCAGTTTAAGTAGGGGTAGGGTGAACACTGAAGCTTTCTTT

J: TRBJ1-2
V: TRBV9
D: -
size: -
CDR3: CASSLSQTTFDGYTF
DNA: TGTGCCAGCAGCCTCTCTCAGACGACATTCGATGGCTACACCTTC

J: TRBJ2-2
V: TRBV6-5
D: TRBD2
size: -
CDR3: CASSYQAGVSGELFF
DNA: TGTGCCAGCAGTTACCAGGCGGGAGTGTCCGGGGAGCTGTTTTTT

J: TRBJ2-7
V: TRBV30
D: TRBD1
size: -
CDR3: CAWIPSGTGGPYEQYF
DNA: TGTGCCTGGATCCCCTCCGGGACAGGGGGCCCCTACGAGCAGTACTTC

J: TRBJ2-5
V: TRBV7-3
D: TRBD1
size: -
CDR3: CASSSAGTGFQETQYF
DNA: TGTGCCAGCAGCTCCGCCGGGACAGGCTTTCAAGAGACCCAGTACTTC

J: TRBJ1-2
V: TRBV7-2
D: TRBD1
size: -
CDR3: CASSLTGTASNYGYTF
DNA: TGTGCCAGCAGCTTAACCGGGACAGCCTCTAACTATGGCTACACCTTC

J: TRBJ2-2
V: TRBV28
D: -
size: -
CDR3: CASSFGGTGTGELFF
DNA: TGTGCCAGCAGTTTCGGAGGGACTGGCACCGGGGAGCTGTTTTTT

J: TRBJ2-1
V: TRBV7-6
D: TRBD2
size: few
CDR3: CASSSGLAGVGWFF
DNA: TGTGCCAGCAGTTCAGGACTAGCGGGAGTAGGTTGGTTCTTC

J: TRBJ1-6
V: TRBV4-2
D: -
size: -
CDR3: CASSLSGVGSPLHF
DNA: TGTGCCAGCAGCCTGTCAGGGGTCGGGTCACCCCTCCACTTT

J: TRBJ1-1
V: TRBV27
D: -
size: -
CDR3: CASIPGQGGEAFF
DNA: TGTGCCAGCATCCCGGGACAAGGTGGTGAAGCTTTCTTT

J: TRBJ2-3
V: TRBV30
D: -
size: few
CDR3: CAWSVAGFWASTDTQYF
DNA: TGTGCCTGGAGTGTGGCAGGGTTTTGGGCTAGCACAGATACGCAGTATTTT

J: TRBJ1-5
V: TRBV7-2
D: -
size: -
CDR3: CASSQQPYSNQPQHF
DNA: TGTGCCAGCAGCCAACAGCCGTATAGCAATCAGCCCCAGCATTTT

J: TRBJ1-1
V: TRBV28
D: -
size: -
CDR3: CASSRSQGNTEAFF
DNA: TGTGCCAGCAGCAGATCACAGGGGAACACTGAAGCTTTCTTT

J: TRBJ1-1
V: TRBV19
D: TRBD1
size: -
CDR3: CASSLTGEWTEAFF
DNA: TGTGCCAGTAGTCTCACAGGGGAGTGGACTGAAGCTTTCTTT

J: TRBJ2-2
V: TRBV29-1
D: -
size: once
CDR3: CSARGHSNTGELFF
DNA: TGCAGCGCCAGGGGCCACTCGAACACCGGGGAGCTGTTTTTT

J: TRBJ1-5
V: TRBV19
D: -
size: -
CDR3: CASSIIYRAGARDQPQHF
DNA: TGTGCCAGTAGTATAATTTATCGGGCAGGGGCGAGGGATCAGCCCCAGCATTTT

J: TRBJ2-7
V: TRBV7-6
D: TRBD2
size: -
CDR3: CASSSGTSGSQSF
DNA: TGTGCCAGCAGCTCGGGGACTAGCGGGAGTCAGAGCTTC

J: TRBJ1-2
V: TRBV10-2
D: TRBD1
size: -
CDR3: CASNPQGENYGYTF
DNA: TGCGCCAGCAATCCCCAGGGGGAAAACTATGGCTACACCTTC

J: TRBJ1-5
V: TRBV7-9
D: TRBD1
size: -
CDR3: CASSGGTGGGGNQPQHF
DNA: TGTGCCAGCAGCGGGGGGACAGGGGGTGGAGGCAATCAGCCCCAGCATTTT

J: TRBJ1-5
V: TRBV6-5
D: -
size: -
CDR3: CASRGLGALAQHF
DNA: TGTGCCAGCCGTGGCCTGGGGGCTTTGGCCCAGCATTTT

J: TRBJ2-1
V: TRBV18
D: TRBD2
size: -
CDR3: CASSPLTSGHNEQFF
DNA: TGTGCCAGCTCACCGTTGACTAGCGGACACAATGAGCAGTTCTTC

J: TRBJ1-1
V: TRBV2
D: TRBD1
size: -
CDR3: CASSYRGGQGNTEAFF
DNA: TGTGCCAGCAGTTATCGCGGAGGACAGGGTAACACTGAAGCTTTCTTT

J: TRBJ2-1
V: TRBV2
D: TRBD2
size: once
CDR3: CASRLTRAGGMGEQFF
DNA: TGTGCCAGCAGATTAACCAGAGCGGGAGGGATGGGTGAGCAGTTCTTC

J: TRBJ2-7
V: TRBV19
D: -
size: -
CDR3: CASTLTGSYEQYF
DNA: TGTGCCAGTACTCTCACAGGGTCCTACGAGCAGTACTTC